The 18 T cell receptor beta chains presented below share a single source sample, sequenced in a study of T-cell memory formation after mild COVID-19 (dated by TCRdb to about 2021). Library preparation was by 5' RACE. Data came from an Illumina NovaSeq 6000. TCRdb's own reprocessing of the public reads used fastp at Q25 and MiXCR and kept productive beta chains. One record per CDR3 amino acid sequence lists the most common genes and DNA. This sample is represented by roughly 150,000 distinct CDR3 sequences; over 10% of them were singletons. Jointly, the top ten make up approximately 3.4% of the sample. Source material: PBMCs or a T cell subset sorted from them (not recorded which). These receptor sequences come from a man between 18 and 35 years old who had mild COVID-19 (a few samples of this study predate the infection). The sample titles of this study are shuffled in the database, so cell type and time point are left out; the donor was told from shared clones.

This chain links TRBV12-3 or TRBV12-4 with TRBJ2-2; possibly TRBD1 for D (6 bases). Trimming pared 5 bases from V and 3 bases from J, leaving 13 bases between. CDR3 length equals 15 residues. The CDR3: CASSRTDLYTGELFF. For the CDR3, the DNA is TGTGCCAGCAGTCGGACAGACCTATACACCGGGGAGCTGTTTTTT.

The chain combines TRBV29-1 with TRBJ1-1; 7 nucleotides match TRBD1. Unmatched junction bases numbered 11, after V lost 6 bases and J lost 10 bases. Germline V CDR1 and CDR2: SQVTM, ANQGSEA. The CDR3 sequence is 12 residues long. The CDR3 DNA reads TGCAGCGTACTACCTTTTCAGGGGGGAGCTTTCTTT. This codes for CSVLPFQGGAFF. Using reference TRBV29-1 and TRBJ1-1 for the parts outside the CDR3, the full variable domain is SAVISQKPSRDICQRGTSLTIQCQVDSQVTMMFWYRQQPGQSLTLIATANQGSEATYESGFVIDKFPISRPNLTFSTLTVSNMSPEDSSIYLCSVLPFQGGAFFGQGTRLTVV.

This chain joins TRBV7-4 and TRBJ1-4, with a tentative D call TRBD1 (5 bases). The CDR3 totals 14 residues. CDR1 is SGHVT, CDR2 SQSDAQ, per germline. The V end was cut by 5 bases, the J end by 0 bases, with 7 bases between. CDR3 amino acids: CASSATATNEKLFF. CDR3 nucleotide sequence: TGTGCCAGCAGCGCGACAGCAACTAATGAAAAACTGTTTTTT.

The chain employs TRBV27 and TRBJ2-1, with 10 nucleotides matching TRBD1. The trim removed 5 bases at V and 4 bases at J, leaving 5 bases unmatched. Germline CDR1 and CDR2: MNHEY and SMNVEV (reference sequence). The CDR3 consists of 15 residues. The CDR3 bases are TGTGCCAGCAGTCTTCGACAGGGGGCGTACAATGAGCAGTTCTTC. Amino acid sequence: CASSLRQGAYNEQFF.

V usage is TRBV10-1 and J usage is TRBJ1-2, with TRBD1 as a possible D gene (5 bases). Deletions cut 4 bases from V and 0 bases from J, with 21 bases between. Germline lookup yields CDR1 WNHNN and CDR2 SYGVQD (reference sequence). CDR3 length: 18 residues. In DNA form, the CDR3 reads TGCGCCAGCAGTGGGGTTTTGGACCCTAAAGGGGCTAACTATGGCTACACCTTC. This translates into CASSGVLDPKGANYGYTF.

V and J are TRBV6-2 or TRBV6-3 and TRBJ1-5; no reliable D call. This CDR3 is 14 amino acids long. Trimming removed 8 bases at V and 2 bases at J, with 13 bases between. Looked up from germline, CDR1 is MNHEY and CDR2 is SVGEGT. CDR3 nucleotides: TGTGCCAGCGTTCAAGCAGGCGGCAATCAGCCCCAGCATTTT. Protein sequence: CASVQAGGNQPQHF.

This clonotype showed up just a few times. The CDR3 spells CASRPGGVPPDTQYF. The CDR3 DNA sequence: TGTGCCAGCCGGCCCGGGGGGGTCCCCCCAGATACGCAGTATTTT. The chain is built from TRBV27 and TRBJ2-3, with 8 bases identical to TRBD2. Losses at the gene ends were 8 bases for V and 4 bases for J; bases not matched to a gene: 11. Germline CDR1 and CDR2: MNHEY and SMNVEV (reference sequence). The CDR3 runs 15 residues.

The chain links TRBV7-9 to TRBJ2-2; maybe TRBD2 (7 bases). The CDR3 is 16 amino acids. Trimming took off 5 bases at V and 3 bases at J, with 16 bases between the two ends. CDR1 and CDR2 (germline): SEHNR, FQNEAQ (reference sequence). CDR3 residues: CASSTRGGRHTGELFF. The CDR3 nucleotides read TGTGCCAGCAGCACGAGGGGGGGTCGGCACACCGGGGAGCTGTTTTTT. The complete variable domain, with remaining parts taken from reference TRBV7-9 and TRBJ2-2, reads DTGVSQNPRHKITKRGQNVTFRCDPISEHNRLYWYRQTLGQGPEFLTYFQNEAQLEKSRLLSDRFSAERPKGSFSTLEIQRTEQGDSAMYLCASSTRGGRHTGELFFGEGSRLTVL.

The gene calls are TRBV20-1 and TRBJ1-6, with D possibly being TRBD1 (6 bases). The V and J ends lost 5 bases and 4 bases respectively, with 12 bases between them. CDR3 size: 14 residues. The germline V gene encodes CDR1 DFQATT and CDR2 SNEGSKA (reference sequence). The CDR3 DNA sequence: TGCAGTGCTGGTAGACAGGTTTATAATTCACCCCTCCACTTT. Protein product: CSAGRQVYNSPLHF.

Only a few counts were recorded for this clonotype. The chain links TRBV11-2 to TRBJ2-1, with 7 bases aligning to TRBD1. The germline CDR1 and CDR2 sequences are SGHAT and FQNNGV. The trim removed 5 bases at V and 4 bases at J, leaving 5 bases unmatched. CDR3 size: 14 residues. The CDR3 protein is CASSPGQKYNEQFF. The DNA of the CDR3 is TGTGCCAGCAGCCCGGGACAGAAGTACAATGAGCAGTTCTTC.

This clonotype has only a few counts. In DNA, the CDR3 is TGCAGTGCTGGGGGGACAGATTCACCCCTCCACTTT. It yields the protein CSAGGTDSPLHF. The chain couples TRBV20-1 to TRBJ1-6; TRBD1 agrees at 7 bases. Germline V gives CDR1 DFQATT, CDR2 SNEGSKA (reference sequence). The length of the CDR3 is 12 residues. V was pared by 5 bases and J by 8 bases, with 3 bases of the junction left unmatched.

The gene calls are TRBV7-9 and TRBJ1-1; possible D gene TRBD1, 5 bases. The V and J ends lost 7 bases and 7 bases respectively, with 16 bases between them. Germline loops: CDR1 SEHNR, CDR2 FQNEAQ (reference sequence). The CDR3 extends over 13 amino acids. As DNA, the CDR3 is TGTGCCAGCAACTGGGGGTCGGGGGGTGAAGCTTTCTTT. It codes for CASNWGSGGEAFF.

This clonotype was observed many times. V is TRBV5-5 and J is TRBJ2-1, with 8 bases aligning to TRBD2. The trim removed 3 bases at V and 6 bases at J, leaving 5 bases unmatched. Germline lookup yields CDR1 SGHKS and CDR2 YYEKEE (reference sequence). The CDR3 runs 14 residues. The DNA of the CDR3 is TGTGCCAGCAGCTCAACCCGGGGGGGCAATGAGCAGTTCTTC. Its protein product is CASSSTRGGNEQFF.

There are many counts of this clonotype. The rearrangement joins TRBV5-5 to TRBJ1-4; the D is unclear. Per germline, CDR1 SGHKS and CDR2 YYEKEE (reference sequence). V lost 1 base, J lost 7 bases, and 14 bases lay in between. CDR3 length: 15 amino acids. CDR3 coding DNA: TGTGCCAGCAGCTTGTCTACAGAACCTCTTGAAAAACTGTTTTTT. Its protein is CASSLSTEPLEKLFF.

The sample holds a few counts of this clonotype. This rearrangement joins TRBV5-1 to TRBJ1-2; 8 positions agree with TRBD1. The CDR3 is 18 residues long. V gave up 5 bases and J gave up 3 bases; unmatched junction bases: 18. Germline assignment: CDR1 SGHRS and CDR2 YFSETQ. The CDR3 sequence is CASRDAGQAASGDYGYTF. The CDR3 DNA follows: TGCGCCAGCAGGGACGCGGGACAGGCGGCTTCAGGGGACTATGGCTACACCTTC.

This clonotype was counted a few times. V and J are TRBV7-2 and TRBJ1-3, with D uncertain. The V end lost 3 bases, the J end lost 0 bases, and 9 bases lay between the germline ends. Germline loops: CDR1 SGHTA, CDR2 FQGNSA. The CDR3 sequence is 15 residues long. The CDR3 loop is CASSLGSSSGNTIYF. The CDR3 DNA is TGTGCCAGCAGCTTGGGCAGTAGCTCTGGAAACACCATATATTTT.

A few counts support this clonotype. CDR3 DNA: TGTGCCAGCAGTTACTCCGTGGGGGTGGAAGCTTTCTTT. This translates into CASSYSVGVEAFF. This chain uses TRBV6-5 with TRBJ1-1; weak D call: TRBD1 (5 bases). With 0 bases removed from V and 8 bases from J, the gap between germline ends came to 10 bases. Germline V CDR1 and CDR2: MNHEY, SVGAGI. The CDR3 runs 13 residues.

CDR3 region: CSAQITTGELFF. The CDR3 region has the DNA TGCAGTGCTCAGATAACCACCGGGGAGCTGTTTTTT. This rearrangement joins TRBV20-1 to TRBJ2-2, with D unclear. Germline values: CDR1 DFQATT, CDR2 SNEGSKA (reference sequence). The V gene lost 5 bases and the J gene lost 4 bases, with 8 bases spanning the gap. The CDR3 runs to 12 residues.